This TCR beta chain was identified during a study of shared clonotypes between healthy human individuals. Regarding the study as a whole: The sole specimen, blood, was sampled, and tissue repertoires likely differ. Clonotypes that were shared across a handful of donors made up 4% to 6% of naive CD4 clonotypes. Incomplete sequencing of sorted subsets was indicated by rarefaction despite large depth.

None of the donors, who were healthy HIV-negative adults, had recently had acute infections or vaccinations. CDR3 length: 14 amino acids. Germline CDR1 is MNHEY and CDR2 is SMNVEV (reference sequence). Trimming took 5 bases from V and 6 from J; bases not matched to a gene: 6. Points on this clone: What it binds is unknown.

Measured with immunoSEQ multiplex PCR; TCRdb has only the in-frame clones, and not every one. The table lists roughly 2 million clones, approximately 96% of them singletons, with around 0.13% in the top ten. Sequenced: naive CD4+ T cells sorted from blood. Subset in this sample: CD45RA+ positively selected. V and J are TRBV27 and TRBJ2-2, with 7 bases aligning to TRBD2. The source is a young man in good health. The CDR3: CASSPGLDAGELFF. The CDR3 bases are TGTGCCAGCAGTCCTGGACTAGACGCCGGGGAGCTGTTTTTT.